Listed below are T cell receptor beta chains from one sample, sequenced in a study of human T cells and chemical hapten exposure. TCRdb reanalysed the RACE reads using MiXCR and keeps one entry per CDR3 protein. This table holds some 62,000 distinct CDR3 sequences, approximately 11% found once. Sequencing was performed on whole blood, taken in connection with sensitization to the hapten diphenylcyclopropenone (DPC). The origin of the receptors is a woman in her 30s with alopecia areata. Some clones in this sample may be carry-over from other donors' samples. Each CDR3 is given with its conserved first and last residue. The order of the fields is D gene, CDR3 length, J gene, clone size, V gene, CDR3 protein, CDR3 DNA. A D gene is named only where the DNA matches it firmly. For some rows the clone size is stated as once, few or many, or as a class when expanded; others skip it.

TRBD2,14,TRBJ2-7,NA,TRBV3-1,CASSQGLAVDEQYF,TGTGCCAGCAGCCAAGGACTAGCGGTCGACGAGCAGTACTTC
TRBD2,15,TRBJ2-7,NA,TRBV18,CVSSGRLAGSYEQYF,TGTGTCAGCTCAGGGCGACTAGCGGGGTCCTACGAGCAGTACTTC
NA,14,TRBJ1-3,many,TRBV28,CASSFSGNGNTIYF,TGTGCCAGCAGTTTCTCAGGGAATGGAAACACCATATATTTT
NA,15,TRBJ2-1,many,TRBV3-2,CASSQRLDSYNEQFF,TGTGCCAGCAGCCAGCGGCTCGACTCCTACAATGAGCAGTTCTTC
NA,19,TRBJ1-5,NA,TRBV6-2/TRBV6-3,CASSYSNRHGSYSNQPQHF,TGTGCCAGCAGTTACTCGAACCGCCACGGCTCGTATAGCAATCAGCCCCAGCATTTT
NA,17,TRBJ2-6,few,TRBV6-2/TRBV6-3,CASSRDRTSSGANVLTF,TGTGCCAGCAGCAGAGACAGGACTAGCTCTGGGGCCAACGTCCTGACTTTC
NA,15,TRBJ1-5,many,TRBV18,CASSPDEGGYQPQHF,TGTGCCAGCTCACCAGATGAAGGGGGATATCAGCCCCAGCATTTT
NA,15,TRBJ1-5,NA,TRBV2,CASSHGGGSNQPQHF,TGTGCCAGCAGTCACGGGGGCGGTAGCAATCAGCCCCAGCATTTT
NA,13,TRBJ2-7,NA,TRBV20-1,CSASQGLAYEQYF,TGCAGTGCCAGCCAGGGGCTAGCCTACGAGCAGTACTTC
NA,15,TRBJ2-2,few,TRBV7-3,CASSLRGMGTGELFF,TGTGCCAGCAGCTTACGAGGGATGGGCACCGGGGAGCTGTTTTTT
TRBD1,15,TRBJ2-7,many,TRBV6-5,CASSRGQVSSYEQYF,TGTGCCAGCAGCCGCGGACAGGTGAGCTCCTACGAGCAGTACTTC
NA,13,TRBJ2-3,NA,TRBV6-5,CASSFGGADTQYF,TGTGCCAGCAGTTTTGGGGGCGCAGATACGCAGTATTTT
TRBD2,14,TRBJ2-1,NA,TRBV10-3,CAISGLAGSNEQFF,TGTGCCATCAGTGGACTAGCGGGTAGCAATGAGCAGTTCTTC
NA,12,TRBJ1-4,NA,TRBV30,CAWSSIKEKLFF,TGTGCCTGGAGTTCGATAAAAGAAAAACTGTTTTTT
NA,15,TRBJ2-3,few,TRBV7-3,CASSLGTPRTDTQYF,TGTGCCAGCAGCCTCGGGACCCCGCGCACAGATACGCAGTATTTT
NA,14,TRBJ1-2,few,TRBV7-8,CASSLIGTDYGYTF,TGTGCCAGCAGCTTAATAGGGACCGACTATGGCTACACCTTC
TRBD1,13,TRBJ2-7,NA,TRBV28,CASVDRNGHEQYF,TGTGCCAGCGTGGACAGGAACGGCCACGAGCAGTACTTC
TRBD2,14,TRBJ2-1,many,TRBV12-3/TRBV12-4,CASGTSGSYNEQFF,TGTGCCAGCGGGACTAGCGGGTCCTACAATGAGCAGTTCTTC
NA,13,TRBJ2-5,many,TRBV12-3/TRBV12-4,CASSFRGGETQYF,TGTGCCAGCAGTTTCAGGGGGGGAGAGACCCAGTACTTC
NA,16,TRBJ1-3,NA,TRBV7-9,CASSLSRSSVGNTIYF,TGTGCCAGCAGCTTATCAAGAAGCTCTGTCGGAAACACCATATATTTT
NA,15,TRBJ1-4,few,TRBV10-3,CATATVADSNEKLFF,TGTGCCACCGCCACCGTTGCAGACAGTAATGAAAAACTGTTTTTT
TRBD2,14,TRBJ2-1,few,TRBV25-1,CASSSAGGTNEQFF,TGTGCCAGCAGTTCGGCGGGAGGGACCAATGAGCAGTTCTTC
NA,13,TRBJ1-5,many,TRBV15,CATSRDRGQPQHF,TGTGCCACCAGCAGAGATCGGGGACAGCCCCAGCATTTT
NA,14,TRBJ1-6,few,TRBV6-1,CASRSGVKNSPLHF,TGTGCCAGCAGATCAGGGGTGAAAAATTCACCCCTCCACTTT
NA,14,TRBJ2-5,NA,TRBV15,CATSRDTGSGTQYF,TGTGCCACCAGCAGAGACACCGGATCAGGGACCCAGTACTTC
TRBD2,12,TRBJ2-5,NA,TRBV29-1,CSVVPGGETQYF,TGCAGCGTTGTTCCGGGAGGGGAGACCCAGTACTTC
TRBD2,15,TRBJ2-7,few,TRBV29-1,CSVVLAGRSAYEQYF,TGCAGCGTCGTCTTAGCGGGGAGGTCCGCCTACGAGCAGTACTTC
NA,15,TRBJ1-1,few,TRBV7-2,CASSLITGLDTEAFF,TGTGCCAGCAGCTTGATCACGGGGCTTGACACTGAAGCTTTCTTT
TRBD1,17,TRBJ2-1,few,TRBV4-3,CASSQGAIQGSYNEQFF,TGCGCCAGCAGCCAAGGGGCGATACAGGGGTCCTACAATGAGCAGTTCTTC
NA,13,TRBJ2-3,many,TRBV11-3,CASSLTGTDTQYF,TGTGCCAGCAGCTTAACTGGCACAGATACGCAGTATTTT
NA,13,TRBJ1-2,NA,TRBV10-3,CAISEKGVIGYTF,TGTGCCATCAGTGAGAAGGGGGTAATTGGCTACACCTTC
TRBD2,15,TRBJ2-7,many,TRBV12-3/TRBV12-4,CASSAYSGRAYEQYF,TGTGCCAGCAGTGCCTATAGCGGGAGGGCCTACGAGCAGTACTTC
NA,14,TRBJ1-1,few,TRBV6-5,CASSYSAREWGAFF,TGTGCCAGCAGTTACTCGGCGAGGGAGTGGGGAGCTTTCTTT
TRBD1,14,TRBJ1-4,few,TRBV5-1,CASSRDSPNEKLFF,TGCGCCAGCAGCCGGGACAGCCCAAATGAAAAACTGTTTTTT
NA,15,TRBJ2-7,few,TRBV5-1,CASSLVPSRSYEQYF,TGCGCCAGCAGCTTGGTTCCCAGCAGGAGCTACGAGCAGTACTTC
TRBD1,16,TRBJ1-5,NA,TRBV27,CASSSRTGVSNQPQHF,TGTGCCAGCAGTTCCCGGACAGGGGTTAGCAATCAGCCCCAGCATTTT
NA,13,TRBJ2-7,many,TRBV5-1,CASSLDRVKEQYF,TGCGCCAGCAGCTTGGACAGGGTTAAGGAGCAGTACTTC
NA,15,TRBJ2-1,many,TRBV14,CASSPWDDAYNEQFF,TGTGCCAGCAGCCCCTGGGACGATGCCTACAATGAGCAGTTCTTC
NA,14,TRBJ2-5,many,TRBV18,CASSPRVSPETQYF,TGTGCCAGCTCACCACGAGTCTCCCCAGAGACCCAGTACTTC